This TCR beta chain is from a study of blood T cell repertoires in COVID-19. Background on the study: The United States, Italy and Spain provided the acute and convalescent COVID-19 samples. Sample material is recorded as cDNA or gDNA derived from T cells, B-cell-depleted T cells, or PBMCs.

In the original workflow: Reference gene primer amplification gave estimated nucleated cell counts. Assay used: immunoSEQ multiplex PCR; TCRdb lists only in-frame clones, some missing. That table gives V, J and clone size, and the DNA gave D and trimming. The sample records 150,000 or so clones, 87% being singletons. This CDR3 has 12 residues. V lost 6 bases, J lost 13 bases, and 18 bases lay in between. The chain is built from TRBV12-3 or TRBV12-4 and TRBJ1-2; D is unclear. The sample comprised peripheral blood. This TCR was recovered from a man older than 75 with acute or convalescent COVID-19. CDR3 in amino acids: CASSTFGSPGTF. The CDR3 DNA reads TGTGCCAGCAGCACCTTTGGGAGCCCCGGCACCTTC.